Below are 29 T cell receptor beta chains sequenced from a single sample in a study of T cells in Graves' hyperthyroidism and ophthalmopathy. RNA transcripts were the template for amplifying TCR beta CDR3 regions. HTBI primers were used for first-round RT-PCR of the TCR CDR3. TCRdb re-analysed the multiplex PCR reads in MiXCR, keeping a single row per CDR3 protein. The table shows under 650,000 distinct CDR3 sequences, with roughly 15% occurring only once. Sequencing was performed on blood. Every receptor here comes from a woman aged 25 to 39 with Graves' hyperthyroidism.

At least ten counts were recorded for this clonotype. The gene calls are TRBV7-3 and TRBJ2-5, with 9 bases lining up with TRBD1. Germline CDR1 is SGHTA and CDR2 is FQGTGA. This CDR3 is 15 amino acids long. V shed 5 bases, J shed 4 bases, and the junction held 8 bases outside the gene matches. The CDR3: CASSLIQGALETQYF. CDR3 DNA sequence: TGTGCCAGCAGCCTGATACAGGGGGCATTAGAGACCCAGTACTTC.

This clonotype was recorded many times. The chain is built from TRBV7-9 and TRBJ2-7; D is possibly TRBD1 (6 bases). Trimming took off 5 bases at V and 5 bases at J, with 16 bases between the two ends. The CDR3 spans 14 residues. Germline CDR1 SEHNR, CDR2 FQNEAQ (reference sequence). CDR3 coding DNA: TGTGCCAGCAGCCCACGGACAGTGTCCGACGAGCAGTACTTC. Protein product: CASSPRTVSDEQYF. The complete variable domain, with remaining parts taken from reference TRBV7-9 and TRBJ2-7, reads DTGVSQNPRHKITKRGQNVTFRCDPISEHNRLYWYRQTLGQGPEFLTYFQNEAQLEKSRLLSDRFSAERPKGSFSTLEIQRTEQGDSAMYLCASSPRTVSDEQYFGPGTRLTVT.

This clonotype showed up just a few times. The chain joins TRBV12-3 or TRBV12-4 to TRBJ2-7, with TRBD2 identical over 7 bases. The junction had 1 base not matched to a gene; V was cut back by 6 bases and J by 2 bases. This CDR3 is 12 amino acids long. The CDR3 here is CASSGRTYEQYF. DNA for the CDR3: TGTGCCAGCAGCGGGAGGACCTACGAGCAGTACTTC.

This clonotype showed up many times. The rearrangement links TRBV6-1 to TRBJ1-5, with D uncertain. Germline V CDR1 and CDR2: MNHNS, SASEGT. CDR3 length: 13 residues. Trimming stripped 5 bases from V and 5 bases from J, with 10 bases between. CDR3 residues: CASSPGIDQPQHF. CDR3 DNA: TGTGCCAGCAGTCCAGGCATTGATCAGCCCCAGCATTTT.

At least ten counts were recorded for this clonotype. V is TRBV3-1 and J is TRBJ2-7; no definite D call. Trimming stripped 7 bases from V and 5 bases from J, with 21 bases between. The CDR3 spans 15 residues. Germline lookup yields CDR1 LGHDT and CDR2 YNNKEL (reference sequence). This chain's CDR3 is CASTLFHSSGNEQYF. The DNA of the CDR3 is TGTGCCAGCACCCTTTTCCACTCGAGTGGCAACGAGCAGTACTTC.

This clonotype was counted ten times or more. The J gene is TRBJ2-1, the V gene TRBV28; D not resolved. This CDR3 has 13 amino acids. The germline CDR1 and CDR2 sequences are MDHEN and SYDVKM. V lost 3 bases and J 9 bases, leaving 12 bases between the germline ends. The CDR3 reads CASSLLRMGEQFF. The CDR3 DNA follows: TGTGCCAGCAGTTTGCTAAGGATGGGTGAGCAGTTCTTC. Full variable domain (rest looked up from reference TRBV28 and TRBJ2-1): DVKVTQSSRYLVKRTGEKVFLECVQDMDHENMFWYRQDPGLGLRLIYFSYDVKMKEKGDIPEGYSVSREKKERFSLILESASTNQTSMYLCASSLLRMGEQFFGPGTRLTVL.

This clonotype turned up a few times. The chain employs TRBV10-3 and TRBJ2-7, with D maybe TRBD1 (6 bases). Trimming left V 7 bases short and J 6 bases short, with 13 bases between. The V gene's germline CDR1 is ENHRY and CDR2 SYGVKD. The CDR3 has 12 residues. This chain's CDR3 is CAIKVLGGEQYF. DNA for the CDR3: TGTGCCATCAAGGTATTAGGGGGCGAGCAGTACTTC.

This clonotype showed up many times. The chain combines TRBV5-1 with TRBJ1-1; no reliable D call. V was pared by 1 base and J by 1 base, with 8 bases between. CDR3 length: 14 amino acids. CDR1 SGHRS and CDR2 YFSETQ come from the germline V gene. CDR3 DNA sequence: TGCGCCAGCAGCTTGAGACTGCAGAACACTGAAGCTTTCTTT. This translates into CASSLRLQNTEAFF.

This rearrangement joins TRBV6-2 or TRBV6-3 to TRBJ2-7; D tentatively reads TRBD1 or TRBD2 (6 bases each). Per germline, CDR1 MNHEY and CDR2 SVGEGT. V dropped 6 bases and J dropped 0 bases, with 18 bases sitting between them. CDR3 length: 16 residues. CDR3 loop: CASRRGPSGASYEQYF. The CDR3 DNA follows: TGTGCCAGCAGACGAGGTCCTTCGGGGGCCTCCTACGAGCAGTACTTC.

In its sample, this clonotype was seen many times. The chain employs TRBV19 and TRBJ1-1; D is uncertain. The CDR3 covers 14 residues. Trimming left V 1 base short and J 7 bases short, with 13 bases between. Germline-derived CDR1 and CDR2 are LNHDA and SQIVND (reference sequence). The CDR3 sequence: CASSIGQLQDEAFF. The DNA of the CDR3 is TGTGCCAGTAGTATAGGACAACTCCAAGATGAAGCTTTCTTT.

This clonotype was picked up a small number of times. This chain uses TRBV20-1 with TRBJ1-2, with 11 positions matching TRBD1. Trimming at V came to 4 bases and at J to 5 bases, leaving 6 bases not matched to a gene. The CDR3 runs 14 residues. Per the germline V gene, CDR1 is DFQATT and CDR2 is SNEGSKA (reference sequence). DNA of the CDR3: TGCAGTGCTATCACGGGACAGGGGGATTATGGCTACACCTTC. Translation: CSAITGQGDYGYTF.

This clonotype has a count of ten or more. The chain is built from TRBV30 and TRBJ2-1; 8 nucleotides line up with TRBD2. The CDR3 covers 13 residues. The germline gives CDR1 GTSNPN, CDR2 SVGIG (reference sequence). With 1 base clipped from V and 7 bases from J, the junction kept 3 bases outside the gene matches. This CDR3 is CAWSGIAGNEQFF. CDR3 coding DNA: TGTGCCTGGAGTGGGATAGCGGGAAATGAGCAGTTCTTC.

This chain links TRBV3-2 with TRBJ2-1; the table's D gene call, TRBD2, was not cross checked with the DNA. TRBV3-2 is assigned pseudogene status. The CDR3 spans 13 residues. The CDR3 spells CASSQVTSVEQFF. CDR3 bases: TGTGCCAGCAGCCAAGTGACTAGCGTCGAGCAGTTCTTC.

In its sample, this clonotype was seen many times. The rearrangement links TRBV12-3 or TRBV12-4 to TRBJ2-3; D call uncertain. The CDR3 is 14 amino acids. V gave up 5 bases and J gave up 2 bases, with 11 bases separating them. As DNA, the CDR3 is TGTGCCAGCAGTAAGGGTCTCCACACAGATACGCAGTATTTT. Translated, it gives CASSKGLHTDTQYF.

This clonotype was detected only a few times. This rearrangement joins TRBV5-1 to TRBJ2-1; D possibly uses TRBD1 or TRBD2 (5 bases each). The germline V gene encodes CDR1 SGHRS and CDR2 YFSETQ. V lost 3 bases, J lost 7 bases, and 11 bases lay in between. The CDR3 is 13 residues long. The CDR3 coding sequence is TGCGCCAGCAGCTCGGGGCGACCTAATGAGCAGTTCTTC. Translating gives CASSSGRPNEQFF.

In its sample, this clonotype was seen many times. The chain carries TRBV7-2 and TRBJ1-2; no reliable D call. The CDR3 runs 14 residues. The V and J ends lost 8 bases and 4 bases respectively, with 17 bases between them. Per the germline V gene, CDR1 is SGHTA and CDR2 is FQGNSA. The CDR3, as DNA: TGTGCCAGCTGCACACGGGCCACGGTCTATGGCTACACCTTC. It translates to CASCTRATVYGYTF.

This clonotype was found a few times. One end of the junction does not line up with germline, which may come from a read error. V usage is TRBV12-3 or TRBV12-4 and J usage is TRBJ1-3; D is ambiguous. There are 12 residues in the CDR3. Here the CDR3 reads CASRGSENTIYF. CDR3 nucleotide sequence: TGTGCCAGCAGGGGTTCTGAAAACACCATATATTTT.

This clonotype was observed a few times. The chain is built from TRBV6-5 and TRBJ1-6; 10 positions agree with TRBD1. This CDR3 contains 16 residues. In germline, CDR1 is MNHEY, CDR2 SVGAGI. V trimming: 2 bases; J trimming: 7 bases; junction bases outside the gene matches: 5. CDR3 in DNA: TGTGCCAGCAGTTACCGGGACAGGGGCTCGAATTCACCCCTCCACTTT. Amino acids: CASSYRDRGSNSPLHF.

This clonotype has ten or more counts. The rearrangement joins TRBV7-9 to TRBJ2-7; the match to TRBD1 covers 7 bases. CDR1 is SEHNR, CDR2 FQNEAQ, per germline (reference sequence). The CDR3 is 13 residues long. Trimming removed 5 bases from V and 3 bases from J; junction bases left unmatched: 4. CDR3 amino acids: CASSPRQGYEQYF. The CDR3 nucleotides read TGTGCCAGCAGCCCGCGACAGGGCTACGAGCAGTACTTC.

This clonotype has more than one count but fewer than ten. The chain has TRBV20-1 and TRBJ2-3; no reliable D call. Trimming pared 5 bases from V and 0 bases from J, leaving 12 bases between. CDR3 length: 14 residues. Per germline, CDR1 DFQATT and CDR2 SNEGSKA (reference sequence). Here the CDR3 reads CSAPPASSTDTQYF. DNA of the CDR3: TGCAGTGCTCCCCCGGCTTCTAGCACAGATACGCAGTATTTT.

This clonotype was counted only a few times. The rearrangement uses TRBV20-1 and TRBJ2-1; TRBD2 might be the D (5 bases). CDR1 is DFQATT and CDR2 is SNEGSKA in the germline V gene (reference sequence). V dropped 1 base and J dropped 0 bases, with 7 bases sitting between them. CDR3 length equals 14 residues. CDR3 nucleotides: TGCAGTGCTAGAGTAGGGAGCTCCTACAATGAGCAGTTCTTC. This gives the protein CSARVGSSYNEQFF.

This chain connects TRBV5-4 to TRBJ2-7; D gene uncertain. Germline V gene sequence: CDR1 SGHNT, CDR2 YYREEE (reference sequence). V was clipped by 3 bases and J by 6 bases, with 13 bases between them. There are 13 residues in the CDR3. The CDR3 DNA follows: TGTGCCAGCAGCTCCTCGTCCGGTCCCGAGCAGTACTTC. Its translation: CASSSSSGPEQYF.

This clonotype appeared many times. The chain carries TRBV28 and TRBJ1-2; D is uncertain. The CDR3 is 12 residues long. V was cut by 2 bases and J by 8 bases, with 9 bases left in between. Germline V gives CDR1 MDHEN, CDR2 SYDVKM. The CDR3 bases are TGTGCCAGCAGTTTACCCCTCAACGGCTACACCTTC. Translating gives CASSLPLNGYTF.

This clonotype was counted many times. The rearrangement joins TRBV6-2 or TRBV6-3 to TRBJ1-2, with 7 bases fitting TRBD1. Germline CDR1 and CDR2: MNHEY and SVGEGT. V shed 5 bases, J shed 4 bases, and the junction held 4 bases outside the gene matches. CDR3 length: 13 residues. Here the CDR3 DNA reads TGTGCCAGCAGTCCACAGGGGAGCTATGGCTACACCTTC. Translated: CASSPQGSYGYTF.

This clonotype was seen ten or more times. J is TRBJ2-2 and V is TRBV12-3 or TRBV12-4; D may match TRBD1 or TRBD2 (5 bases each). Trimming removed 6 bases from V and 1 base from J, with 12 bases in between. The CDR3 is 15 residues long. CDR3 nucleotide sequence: TGTGCCAGCAGATCCGGGACCCTGAACACCGGGGAGCTGTTTTTT. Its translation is CASRSGTLNTGELFF.

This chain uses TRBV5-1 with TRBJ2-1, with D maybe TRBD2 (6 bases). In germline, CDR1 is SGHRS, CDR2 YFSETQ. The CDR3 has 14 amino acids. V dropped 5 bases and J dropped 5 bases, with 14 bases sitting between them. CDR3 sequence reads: CASSSGGGHNEQFF. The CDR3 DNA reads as TGCGCCAGCAGTTCCGGGGGAGGACACAATGAGCAGTTCTTC.

The CDR3, as DNA: TGCAGTGCCGGCCCTGCAGGGATGTACGAGCAGTACTTC. Residues: CSAGPAGMYEQYF. J is TRBJ2-7 and V is TRBV20-1; the D gene is possibly TRBD1 (5 bases). Germline V gene data show CDR1 as DFQATT and CDR2 as SNEGSKA (reference sequence). This CDR3 has 13 amino acids. V lost 6 bases and J 4 bases, leaving 16 bases between the germline ends.

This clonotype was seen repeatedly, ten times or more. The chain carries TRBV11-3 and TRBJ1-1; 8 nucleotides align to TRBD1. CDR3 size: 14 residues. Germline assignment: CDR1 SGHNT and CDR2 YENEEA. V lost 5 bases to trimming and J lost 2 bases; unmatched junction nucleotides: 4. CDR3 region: CASSRTGLNTEAFF. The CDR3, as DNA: TGTGCCAGCAGCCGGACAGGGTTAAACACTGAAGCTTTCTTT.

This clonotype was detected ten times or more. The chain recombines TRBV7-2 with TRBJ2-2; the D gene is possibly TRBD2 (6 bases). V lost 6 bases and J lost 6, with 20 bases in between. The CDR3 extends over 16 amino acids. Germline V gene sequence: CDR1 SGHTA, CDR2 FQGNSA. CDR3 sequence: CASSRSRERVAGELFF. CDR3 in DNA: TGTGCCAGCAGTAGGAGTCGGGAGCGGGTTGCCGGGGAGCTGTTTTTT. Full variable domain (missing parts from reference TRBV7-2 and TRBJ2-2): GAGVSQSPSNKVTEKGKDVELRCDPISGHTALYWYRQSLGQGLEFLIYFQGNSAPDKSGLPSDRFSAERTGGSVSTLTIQRTQQEDSAVYLCASSRSRERVAGELFFGEGSRLTVL.